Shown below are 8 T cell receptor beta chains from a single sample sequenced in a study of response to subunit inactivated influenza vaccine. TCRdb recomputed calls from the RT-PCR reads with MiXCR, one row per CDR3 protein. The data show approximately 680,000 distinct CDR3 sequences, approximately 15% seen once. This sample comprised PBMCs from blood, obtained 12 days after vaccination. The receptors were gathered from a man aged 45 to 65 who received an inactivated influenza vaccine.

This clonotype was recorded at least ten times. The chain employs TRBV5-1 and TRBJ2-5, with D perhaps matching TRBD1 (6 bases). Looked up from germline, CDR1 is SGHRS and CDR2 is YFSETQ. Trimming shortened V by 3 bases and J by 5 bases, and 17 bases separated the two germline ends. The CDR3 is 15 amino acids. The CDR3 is CASSSGHGNRETQYF. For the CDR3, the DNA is TGCGCCAGCAGCTCGGGACACGGAAATCGGGAGACCCAGTACTTC.

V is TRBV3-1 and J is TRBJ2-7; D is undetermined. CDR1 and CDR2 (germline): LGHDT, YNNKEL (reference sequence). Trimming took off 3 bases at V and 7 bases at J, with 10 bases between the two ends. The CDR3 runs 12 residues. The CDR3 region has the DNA TGTGCCAGCAGCCAGCCCCCGCGGGAGCAGTACTTC. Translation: CASSQPPREQYF.

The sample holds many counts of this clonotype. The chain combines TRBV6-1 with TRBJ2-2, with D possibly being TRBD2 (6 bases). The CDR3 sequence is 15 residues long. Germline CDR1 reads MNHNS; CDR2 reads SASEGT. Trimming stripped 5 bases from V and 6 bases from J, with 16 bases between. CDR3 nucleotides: TGTGCCAGCAGTCCCACCGCGGGGCTCTCCGGGGAGCTGTTTTTT. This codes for CASSPTAGLSGELFF.

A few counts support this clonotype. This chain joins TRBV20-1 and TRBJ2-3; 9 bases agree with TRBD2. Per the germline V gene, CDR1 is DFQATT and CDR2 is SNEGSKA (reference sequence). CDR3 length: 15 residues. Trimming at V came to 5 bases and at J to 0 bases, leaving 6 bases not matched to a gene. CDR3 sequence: CSAAPLAGSTDTQYF. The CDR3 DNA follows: TGCAGTGCTGCCCCGCTAGCGGGGAGCACAGATACGCAGTATTTT.

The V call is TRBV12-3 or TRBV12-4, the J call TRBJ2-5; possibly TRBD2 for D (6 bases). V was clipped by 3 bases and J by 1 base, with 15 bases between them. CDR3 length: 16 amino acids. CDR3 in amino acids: CASSFVGWGVQETQYF. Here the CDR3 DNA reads TGTGCCAGCAGTTTTGTCGGTTGGGGGGTCCAAGAGACCCAGTACTTC.

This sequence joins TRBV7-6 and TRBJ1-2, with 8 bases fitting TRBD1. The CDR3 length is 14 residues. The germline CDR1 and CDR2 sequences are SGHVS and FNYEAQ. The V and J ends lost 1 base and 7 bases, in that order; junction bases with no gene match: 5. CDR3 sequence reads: CASSLGTGMSGYTF. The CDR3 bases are TGTGCCAGCAGCTTAGGGACAGGGATGTCTGGCTACACCTTC.

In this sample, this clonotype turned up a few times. CDR3 residues: CSAIFSNYGYTF. In DNA form, the CDR3 reads TGCAGTGCTATATTCTCTAACTATGGCTACACCTTC. The chain is built from TRBV20-1 and TRBJ1-2; D not certain. Germline V gene data show CDR1 as DFQATT and CDR2 as SNEGSKA (reference sequence). This CDR3 has 12 amino acids. V lost 4 bases to trimming and J lost 0 bases, with 6 bases between them.

This CDR3 is CASSLGGGLGESTEAFF. Written as DNA, the CDR3 is TGTGCCAGCAGCTTAGGAGGGGGTTTGGGGGAAAGCACTGAAGCTTTCTTT. The chain carries TRBV7-2 and TRBJ1-1; maybe TRBD1 (6 bases). The CDR3 length is 17 residues. CDR1 is SGHTA and CDR2 is FQGNSA in the germline V gene. Trimming pared 1 base from V and 4 bases from J, leaving 19 bases between.